This T cell receptor (beta chain) was retrieved from a study of T cell changes during pregnancy in multiple sclerosis. The CDR3 extends over 18 amino acids. V dropped 2 bases and J dropped 0; count of bases not matched to a gene: 9. Germline CDR1 SEHNR, CDR2 FQNEAQ (reference sequence). Only in-frame clones appear in the TCRdb table, and some are missing; sequencing was by immunoSEQ multiplex PCR. This table has approximately 50,000 clones, over 80% appearing once. The V call is TRBV7-9, the J call TRBJ2-1, with TRBD2 identical over 8 bases. The sample consisted of CD4+ T cells from peripheral blood mononuclear cells, taken after pregnancy. This receptor was obtained from a female donor with multiple sclerosis, enrolled in a pregnancy study. CDR3 nucleotide sequence: TGTGCCAGCAGCTTACTTCAGCGGGAGTACAGCTCCTACAATGAGCAGTTCTTC. It codes for CASSLLQREYSSYNEQFF.